This entry features one T cell receptor (beta chain) sequence. In the study's own analysis: Quantification of nucleated cells was approximated via reference gene primer amplification. This table comes from immunoSEQ multiplex PCR, and its TCRdb copy is limited to in-frame clones, with some not included. The V and J calls and clone size are taken from that table; D and trimming were inferred from the DNA. The data show roughly 150,000 clones, 81% seen once. The CDR3 loop spans 14 amino acids. The V gene lost 1 base and the J gene lost 4 bases, with 10 bases spanning the gap. Germline-derived CDR1 and CDR2 are SGHAT and FQNNGV. This entry comes from a study of blood T cell repertoires in COVID-19.

The rearrangement joins TRBV11-2 to TRBJ1-1; no reliable D call. The clonotype was recovered from a woman aged 40 to 50 with acute COVID-19. The sample comprised PBMCs or T cells enriched from blood (not recorded which). The CDR3 nucleotides read TGTGCCAGCAGCTTAGGTATTTCTTTCACTGAAGCTTTCTTT. Translated: CASSLGISFTEAFF.